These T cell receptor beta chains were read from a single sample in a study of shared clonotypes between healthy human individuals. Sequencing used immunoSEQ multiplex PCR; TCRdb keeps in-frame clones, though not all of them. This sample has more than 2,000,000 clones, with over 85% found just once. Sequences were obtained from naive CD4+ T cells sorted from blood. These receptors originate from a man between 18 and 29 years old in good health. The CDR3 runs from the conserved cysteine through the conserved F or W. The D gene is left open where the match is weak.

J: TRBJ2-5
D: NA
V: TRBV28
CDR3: CASSGYQETQYF
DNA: TGTGCCAGCAGCGGGTACCAAGAGACCCAGTACTTC

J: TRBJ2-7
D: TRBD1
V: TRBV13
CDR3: CASSSGTGSSYEQYF
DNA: TGTGCCAGCAGCTCGGGGACAGGGAGCTCCTACGAGCAGTACTTC

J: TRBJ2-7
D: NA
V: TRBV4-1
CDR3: CASSQEPSGDTAYEQYF
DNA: TGCGCCAGCAGCCAGGAACCCTCCGGGGACACGGCCTACGAGCAGTACTTC

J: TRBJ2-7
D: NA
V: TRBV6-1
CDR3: CASSEARGSYEQYF
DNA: TGTGCCAGCAGTGAAGCAAGAGGGAGCTACGAGCAGTACTTC

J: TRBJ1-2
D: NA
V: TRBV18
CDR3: CASSPPNINYGYTF
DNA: TGTGCCAGCTCACCACCTAACATCAACTATGGCTACACCTTC

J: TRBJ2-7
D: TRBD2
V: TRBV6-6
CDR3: CASSRGGLVATEQYF
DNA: TGTGCCAGCAGCCGAGGGGGACTAGTGGCGACCGAGCAGTACTTC

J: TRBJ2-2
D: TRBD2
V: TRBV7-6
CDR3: CASSSQGLAGDGELFF
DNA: TGTGCCAGCAGCTCTCAGGGACTAGCGGGAGATGGGGAGCTGTTTTTT

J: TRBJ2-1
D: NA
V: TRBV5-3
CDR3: CARSLALWANEQFF
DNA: TGTGCCAGAAGCTTGGCTCTGTGGGCGAATGAGCAGTTCTTC

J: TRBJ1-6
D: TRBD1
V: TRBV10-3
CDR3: CAISEGDSGGSPLHF
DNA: TGTGCCATCAGTGAGGGGGACTCAGGGGGATCACCCCTCCACTTT

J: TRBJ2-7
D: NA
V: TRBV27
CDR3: CASRENLLTYEQYF
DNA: TGTGCCAGCAGGGAAAATCTACTAACCTACGAGCAGTACTTC

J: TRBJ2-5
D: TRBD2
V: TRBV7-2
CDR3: CASSFIRLAGETQYF
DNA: TGTGCCAGCAGCTTTATTCGACTAGCAGGGGAGACCCAGTACTTC

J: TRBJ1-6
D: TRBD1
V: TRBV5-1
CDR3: CASSSGTGNNSPLHF
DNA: TGCGCCAGCAGCTCCGGGACAGGGAATAATTCACCCCTCCACTTT

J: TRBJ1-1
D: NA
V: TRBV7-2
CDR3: CASSLGGRNTEAFF
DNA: TGTGCCAGCAGCTTAGGGGGGCGGAACACTGAAGCTTTCTTT

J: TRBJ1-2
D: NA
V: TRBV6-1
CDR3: CASSERGIYGYTF
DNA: TGTGCCAGCAGTGAACGAGGGATCTATGGCTACACCTTC

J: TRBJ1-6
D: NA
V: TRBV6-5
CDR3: CASREQVGNSPLHF
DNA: TGTGCCAGCAGGGAACAGGTGGGAAATTCACCCCTCCACTTT

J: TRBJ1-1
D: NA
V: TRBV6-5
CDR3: CASSATQSSSSAFF
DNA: TGTGCCAGCAGTGCAACACAGAGTTCGTCTTCAGCTTTCTTT

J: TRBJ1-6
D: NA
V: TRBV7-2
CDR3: CASSQGSYNSPLHF
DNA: TGTGCCAGCAGCCAGGGGAGCTATAATTCACCCCTCCACTTT

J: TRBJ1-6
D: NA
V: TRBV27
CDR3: CASSLGRGWNSPLHF
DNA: TGTGCCAGCAGTTTGGGGAGGGGTTGGAATTCACCCCTCCACTTT

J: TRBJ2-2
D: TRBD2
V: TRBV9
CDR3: CASSVGLAGGVGELFF
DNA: TGTGCCAGCAGCGTAGGACTAGCGGGAGGAGTTGGGGAGCTGTTTTTT